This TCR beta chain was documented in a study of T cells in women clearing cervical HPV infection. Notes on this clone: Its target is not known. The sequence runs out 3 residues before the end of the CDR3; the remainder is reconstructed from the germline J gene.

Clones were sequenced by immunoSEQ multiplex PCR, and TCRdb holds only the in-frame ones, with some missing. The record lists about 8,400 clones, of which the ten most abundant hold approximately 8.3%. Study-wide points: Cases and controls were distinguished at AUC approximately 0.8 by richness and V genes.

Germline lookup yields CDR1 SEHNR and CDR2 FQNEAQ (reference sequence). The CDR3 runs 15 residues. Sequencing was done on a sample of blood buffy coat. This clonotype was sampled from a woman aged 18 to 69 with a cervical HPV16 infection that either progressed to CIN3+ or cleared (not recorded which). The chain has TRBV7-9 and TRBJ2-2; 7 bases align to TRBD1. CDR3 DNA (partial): TGTGCCAGCAGCCGAACCGGGACAGTTAATTCACCG. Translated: CASSRTGTVNSP. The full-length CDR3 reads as CASSRTGTVNSPLFF.